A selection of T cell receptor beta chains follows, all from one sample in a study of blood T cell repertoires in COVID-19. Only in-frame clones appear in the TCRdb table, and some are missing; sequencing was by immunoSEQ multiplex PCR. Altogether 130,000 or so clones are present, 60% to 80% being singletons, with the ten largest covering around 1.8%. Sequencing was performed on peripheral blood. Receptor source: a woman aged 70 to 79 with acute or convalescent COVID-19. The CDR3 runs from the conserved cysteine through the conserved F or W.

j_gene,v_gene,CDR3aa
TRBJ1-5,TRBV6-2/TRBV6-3,CASSFAGGGQPQHF
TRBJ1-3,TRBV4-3,CASSQDPGTGNTIYF
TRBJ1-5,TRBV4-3,CASSQGGGQPQHF
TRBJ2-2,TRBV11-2,CASSRTSGGRSTGELFF
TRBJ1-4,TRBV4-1,CASSQIAANEKLFF
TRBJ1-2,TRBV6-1,CASSEAVGALNYGYTF
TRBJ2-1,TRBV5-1,CASSLGGQGREQFF
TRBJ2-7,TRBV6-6,CASSFGGGNEQYF
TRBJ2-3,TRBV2,CASSLSTDTQYF
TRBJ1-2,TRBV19,CASSFGTRDGYTF
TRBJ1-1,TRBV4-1,CASSQEGAWAEAFF
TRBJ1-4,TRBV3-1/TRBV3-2,CASSPLQQGNEKLFF
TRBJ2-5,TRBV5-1,CASSSGGPGETQYF
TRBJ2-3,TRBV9,CASSVGAGPTDTQYF
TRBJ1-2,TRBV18,CASSLLEEGANYGYTF
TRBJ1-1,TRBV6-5,CASSSPTGGVNTEAFF
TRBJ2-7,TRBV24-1,CATSETGRNEQYF
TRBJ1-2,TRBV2,CASSETGGVNYGYTF
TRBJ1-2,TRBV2,CASSILTGVNYGYTF
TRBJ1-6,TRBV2,CAAHRGRDSPLHF
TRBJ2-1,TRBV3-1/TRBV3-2,CASSWGAAYNEQFF
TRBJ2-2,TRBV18,CASSPLPGGDTGELFF